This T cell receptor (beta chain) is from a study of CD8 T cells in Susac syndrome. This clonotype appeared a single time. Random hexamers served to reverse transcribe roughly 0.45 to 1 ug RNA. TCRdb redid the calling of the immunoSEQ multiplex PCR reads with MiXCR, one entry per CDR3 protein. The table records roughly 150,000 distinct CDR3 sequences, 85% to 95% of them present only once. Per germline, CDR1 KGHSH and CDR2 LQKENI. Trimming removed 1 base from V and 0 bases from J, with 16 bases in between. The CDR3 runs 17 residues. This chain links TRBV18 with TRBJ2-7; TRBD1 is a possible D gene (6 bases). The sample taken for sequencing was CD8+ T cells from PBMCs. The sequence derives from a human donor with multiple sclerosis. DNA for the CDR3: TGTGCCAGCTCACCACGGGGAAGACAGGTTAGCTCCTACGAGCAGTACTTC. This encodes CASSPRGRQVSSYEQYF.